This T cell receptor (beta chain) was found in a study of T-cell memory formation after mild COVID-19 (dated by TCRdb to 2020 to 2023). Context from the whole study: TCR sequence clusters from the two donors were largely donor specific. In two donors, T-cell clones that expanded and contracted after mild COVID-19 were followed by sequencing TCRalpha and TCRbeta repertoires longitudinally. The cohort was made up of two young adult volunteers, one female and one male, who were previously healthy.

This clonotype was detected only a few times. Its cognate antigen has yet to be identified. No per-base quality is available; no much larger clone lies one base away. The trim is 1 base for V and 0 bases for J, with a gap of 9 bases between the germline ends. From the cysteine up to the phenylalanine, the CDR3 has a length of 15 residues. This entry keeps only the CDR3 DNA: 45 bases, framed from base 1. The germline V gene provides CDR1 SGHDN and CDR2 FVKESK. Study-wide findings and limitations: Clones contracting from day 15 to 85 had balanced CD4/CD8 phenotypes, while a second wave expanding from day 15 to 37 was biased towards CD4+. Some responding clones were detected in pre-infection memory, which suggested that pre-existing cross-reactive memory T cells had joined the SARS-CoV-2 response. Contracting CD4+ clones turned up mainly in the CM and EM memory subsets, whereas EMRA was where CD8+ clones were enriched. Whether the second-wave clones peaking on day 37 were SARS-CoV-2 specific was not confirmed. The study included only a couple of mild cases, and larger cohorts that include severe cases with pre-infection samples were judged to be necessary.

PBMCs were isolated by Ficoll-Paque density gradient centrifugation. Reads for this sample came from an Illumina NovaSeq 6000. cDNA libraries for TCRalpha and TCRbeta were prepared by 5'RACE using constant-segment primers, with sample barcodes and unique molecular identifiers added. RNA was extracted from every sample with Trizol reagent. Amplification of the libraries took two PCR steps, and the second step added a second sample barcode plus Illumina TruSeq adapters. Sequencing of the libraries was done on an Illumina NovaSeq, producing 2 x 150 bp paired-end reads. The paper's data handling went like this. The reads were demultiplexed and collapsed into UMI-guided consensus sequences using migec v1.2.7. Using mixcr v2.1.11, the UMI consensuses were aligned to TRA and TRB V and J templates and assembled into clonotypes. Expanded or contracted clonotypes were those called significant by both edgeR and NoisET, with noise models trained on biological replicates. For edgeR calls, the thresholds were a false discovery rate-adjusted p below 0.01 and a log2 fold-change of 1. As an exploratory analysis of dynamics, max-normalized trajectories of the 1000 most abundant clonotypes were examined with PCA combined with hierarchical clustering. Separately sequenced CD4+ and CD8+ repertoires were used to assign the CD4 or CD8 phenotype of responding clones. TCRdb handled the public reads itself, with Q25 trimming in fastp and clone calling in MiXCR, and kept productive beta chains. All rows with the same CDR3 protein become a single entry with the most common DNA and genes. These V and J calls rely on TCRdb rather than the paper's analysis. Counted in this sample were around 250,000 distinct CDR3 sequences; roughly 9.4% of them appeared once. 22% of the sample lies in the top ten.

The sequence was collected from a man younger than 30 who had mild COVID-19 (a few samples of this study predate the infection). The sample titles of this study are shuffled in the database, so cell type and time point are left out; the donor was told from shared clones. The chain is made from TRBV14 and TRBJ1-2; the D region possibly corresponds to TRBD1 (5 bases align). The sequencing sample was made of PBMCs or a T cell subset sorted from them (not recorded which). This receptor has the CDR3 CASSQGGTPNYGYTF. The nucleotides read TGTGCCAGCAGCCAAGGCGGGACCCCTAACTATGGCTACACCTTC.